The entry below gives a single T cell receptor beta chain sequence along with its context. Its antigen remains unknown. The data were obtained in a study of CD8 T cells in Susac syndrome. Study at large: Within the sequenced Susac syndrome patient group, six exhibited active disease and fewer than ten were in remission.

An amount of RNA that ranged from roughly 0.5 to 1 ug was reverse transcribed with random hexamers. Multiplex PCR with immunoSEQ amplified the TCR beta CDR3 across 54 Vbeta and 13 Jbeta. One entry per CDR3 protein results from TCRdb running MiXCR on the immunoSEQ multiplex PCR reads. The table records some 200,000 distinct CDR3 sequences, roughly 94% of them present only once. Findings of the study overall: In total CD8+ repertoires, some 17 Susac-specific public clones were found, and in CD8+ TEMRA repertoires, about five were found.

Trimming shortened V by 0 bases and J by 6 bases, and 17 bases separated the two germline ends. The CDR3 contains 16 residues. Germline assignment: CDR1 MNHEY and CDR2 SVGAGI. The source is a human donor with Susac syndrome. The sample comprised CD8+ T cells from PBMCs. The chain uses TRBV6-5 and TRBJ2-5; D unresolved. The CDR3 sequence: CASSYSRLATKKTQYF. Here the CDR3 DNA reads TGTGCCAGCAGTTACTCGAGATTAGCCACCAAGAAGACCCAGTACTTC.